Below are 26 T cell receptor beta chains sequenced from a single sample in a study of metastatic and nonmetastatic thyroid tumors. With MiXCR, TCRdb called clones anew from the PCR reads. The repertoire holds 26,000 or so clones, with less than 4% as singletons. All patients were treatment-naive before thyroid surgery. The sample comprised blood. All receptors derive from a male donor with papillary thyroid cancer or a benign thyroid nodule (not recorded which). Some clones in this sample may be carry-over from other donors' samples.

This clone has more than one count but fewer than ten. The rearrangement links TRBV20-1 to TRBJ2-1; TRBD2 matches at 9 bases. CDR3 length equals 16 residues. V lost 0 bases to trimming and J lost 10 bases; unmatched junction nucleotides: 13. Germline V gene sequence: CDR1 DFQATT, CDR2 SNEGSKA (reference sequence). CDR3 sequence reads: CSARDPQREVQWEQFF. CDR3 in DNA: TGCAGTGCTAGAGATCCCCAGCGGGAGGTACAATGGGAGCAGTTCTTC.

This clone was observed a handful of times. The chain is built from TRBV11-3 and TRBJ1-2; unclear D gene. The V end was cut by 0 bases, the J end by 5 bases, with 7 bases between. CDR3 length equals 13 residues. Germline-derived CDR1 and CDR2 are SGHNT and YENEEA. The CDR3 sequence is CASSLDPHYGYTF. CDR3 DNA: TGTGCCAGCAGCTTAGACCCCCATTATGGCTACACCTTC.

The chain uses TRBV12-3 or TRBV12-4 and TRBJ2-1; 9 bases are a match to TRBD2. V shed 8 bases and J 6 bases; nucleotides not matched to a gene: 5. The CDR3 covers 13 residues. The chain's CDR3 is CASGTSQANEQFF. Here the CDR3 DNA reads TGTGCCAGCGGGACTAGCCAAGCCAATGAGCAGTTCTTC.

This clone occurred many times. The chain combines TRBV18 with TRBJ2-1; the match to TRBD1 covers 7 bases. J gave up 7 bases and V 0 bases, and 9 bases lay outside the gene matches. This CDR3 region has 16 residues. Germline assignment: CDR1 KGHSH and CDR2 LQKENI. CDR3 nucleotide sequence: TGTGCCAGCTCACCACCAATAACAGGGGTGGATAATGAGCAGTTCTTC. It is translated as CASSPPITGVDNEQFF.

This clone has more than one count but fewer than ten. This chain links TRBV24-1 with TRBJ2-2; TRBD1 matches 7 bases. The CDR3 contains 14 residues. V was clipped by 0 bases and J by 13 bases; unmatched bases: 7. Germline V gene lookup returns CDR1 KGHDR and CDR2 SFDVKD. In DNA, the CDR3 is TGTGCCACCAGTGATTTGCAGGGACAGCCGGTGCTGTTTTTT. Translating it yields CATSDLQGQPVLFF.

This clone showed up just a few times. For the CDR3, the DNA is TGTGCCAGCAACCGGGCCGACAGGGCCCATCAGCCCCAGCATTTT. This encodes CASNRADRAHQPQHF. V is TRBV27 and J is TRBJ1-5, with TRBD1 matching 7 bases. Trimming removed 7 bases from V and 5 bases from J; junction bases left unmatched: 11. In germline, CDR1 is MNHEY, CDR2 SMNVEV (reference sequence). The CDR3 sequence is 15 residues long.

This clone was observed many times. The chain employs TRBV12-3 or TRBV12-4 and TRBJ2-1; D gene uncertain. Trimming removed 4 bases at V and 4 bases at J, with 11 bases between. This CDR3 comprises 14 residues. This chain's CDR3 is CASSSHPEYNEQFF. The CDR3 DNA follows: TGTGCCAGCAGTTCACACCCCGAGTACAATGAGCAGTTCTTC.

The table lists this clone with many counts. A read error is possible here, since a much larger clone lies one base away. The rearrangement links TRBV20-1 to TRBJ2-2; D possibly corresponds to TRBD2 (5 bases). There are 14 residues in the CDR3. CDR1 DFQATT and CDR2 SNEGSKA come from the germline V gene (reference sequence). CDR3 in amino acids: CSARNGPLPGELLF. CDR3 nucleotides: TGCAGTGCTAGGAACGGGCCCCTACCCGGGGAGCTGCTTTTT.

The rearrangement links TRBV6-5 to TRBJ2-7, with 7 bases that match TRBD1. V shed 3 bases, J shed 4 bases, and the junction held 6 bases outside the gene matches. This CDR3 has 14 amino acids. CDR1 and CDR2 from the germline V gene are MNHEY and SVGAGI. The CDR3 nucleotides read TGTGCCAGCAGTTATCAACGACAGGGATACGAGCAGTACTTC. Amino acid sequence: CASSYQRQGYEQYF.

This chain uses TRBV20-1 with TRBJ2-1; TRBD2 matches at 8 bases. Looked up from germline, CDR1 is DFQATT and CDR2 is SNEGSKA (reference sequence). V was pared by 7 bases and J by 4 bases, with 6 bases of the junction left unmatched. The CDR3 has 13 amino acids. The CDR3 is CSGRTSQYNEQFF. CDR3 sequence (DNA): TGCAGTGGGAGGACTAGCCAGTACAATGAGCAGTTCTTC.

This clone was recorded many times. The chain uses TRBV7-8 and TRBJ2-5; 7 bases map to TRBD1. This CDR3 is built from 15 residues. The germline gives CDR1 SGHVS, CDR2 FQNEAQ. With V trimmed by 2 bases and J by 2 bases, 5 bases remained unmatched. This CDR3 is CASSLMTGPQETQYF. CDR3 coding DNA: TGTGCCAGCAGCTTAATGACAGGGCCGCAAGAGACCCAGTACTTC. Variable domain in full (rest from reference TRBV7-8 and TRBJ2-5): GAGVSQSPRYKVAKRGQDVALRCDPISGHVSLFWYQQALGQGPEFLTYFQNEAQLDKSGLPSDRFFAERPEGSVSTLKIQRTQQEDSAVYLCASSLMTGPQETQYFGPGTRLLVL.

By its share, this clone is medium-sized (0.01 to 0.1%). CDR3 residues: CASSWTGRNTEAFF. The CDR3, as DNA: TGTGCCAGCAGCTGGACAGGGAGGAACACTGAAGCTTTCTTT. V gene TRBV28 combines with J gene TRBJ1-1, with 8 bases identical to TRBD1. The V gene end was trimmed by 6 bases and the J gene end by 1 base; junction bases not matched to a gene: 4. The CDR3 is 14 amino acids. The germline V gene has CDR1 MDHEN and CDR2 SYDVKM.

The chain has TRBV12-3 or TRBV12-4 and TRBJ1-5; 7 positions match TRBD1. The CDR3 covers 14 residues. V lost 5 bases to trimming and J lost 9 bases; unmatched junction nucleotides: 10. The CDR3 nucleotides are TGTGCCAGCAGTCTGGGACAGCGATTCCCGCCCCAGCATTTT. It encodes CASSLGQRFPPQHF.

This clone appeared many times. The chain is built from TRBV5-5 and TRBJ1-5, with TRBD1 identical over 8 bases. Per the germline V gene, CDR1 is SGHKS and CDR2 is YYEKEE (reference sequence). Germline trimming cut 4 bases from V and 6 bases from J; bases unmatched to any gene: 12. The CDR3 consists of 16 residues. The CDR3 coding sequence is TGTGCCAGCAGCGGCCCGGGACAGGACCGCGCTCAGCCCCAGCATTTT. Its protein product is CASSGPGQDRAQPQHF.

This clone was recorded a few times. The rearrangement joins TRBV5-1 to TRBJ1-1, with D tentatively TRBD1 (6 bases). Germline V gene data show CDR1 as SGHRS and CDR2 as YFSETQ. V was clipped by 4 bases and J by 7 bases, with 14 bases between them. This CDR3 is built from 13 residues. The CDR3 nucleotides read TGCGCCAGCAGCACGGACAGTGACAGTGAAGCTTTCTTT. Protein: CASSTDSDSEAFF.

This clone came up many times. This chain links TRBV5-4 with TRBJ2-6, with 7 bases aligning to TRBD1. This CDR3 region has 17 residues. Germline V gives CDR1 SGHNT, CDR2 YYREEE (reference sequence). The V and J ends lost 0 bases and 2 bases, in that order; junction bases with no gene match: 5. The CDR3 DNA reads TGTGCCAGCAGCTTGGACCTCCAGGGGGCTGGGGCCAACGTCCTGACTTTC. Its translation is CASSLDLQGAGANVLTF.

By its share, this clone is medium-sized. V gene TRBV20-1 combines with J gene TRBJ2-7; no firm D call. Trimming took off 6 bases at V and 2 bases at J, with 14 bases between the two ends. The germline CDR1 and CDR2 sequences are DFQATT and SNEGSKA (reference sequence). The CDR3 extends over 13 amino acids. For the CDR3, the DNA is TGCAGTGCCATCTCCCGTTCAACCTACGAGCAGTACTTC. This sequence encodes CSAISRSTYEQYF.

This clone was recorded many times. The CDR3 DNA reads TGCGCCAGCAGCCATCGTGTGGGGGGTACACTGAATGAGCAGTTCTTC. Its protein product is CASSHRVGGTLNEQFF. This rearrangement joins TRBV4-1 to TRBJ2-1, with TRBD2 as a possible D gene (6 bases). The germline gives CDR1 MGHRA, CDR2 YSYEKL. This CDR3 comprises 16 residues. V was shortened by 3 bases and J by 7 bases, with 19 bases between the two germline ends.

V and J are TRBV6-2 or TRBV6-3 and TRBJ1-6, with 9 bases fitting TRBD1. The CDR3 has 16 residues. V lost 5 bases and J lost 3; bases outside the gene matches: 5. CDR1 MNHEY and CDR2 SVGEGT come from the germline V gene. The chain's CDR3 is CASSKTGGGYNSPLHF. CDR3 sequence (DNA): TGTGCCAGCAGTAAAACAGGGGGCGGCTATAATTCACCCCTCCACTTT.

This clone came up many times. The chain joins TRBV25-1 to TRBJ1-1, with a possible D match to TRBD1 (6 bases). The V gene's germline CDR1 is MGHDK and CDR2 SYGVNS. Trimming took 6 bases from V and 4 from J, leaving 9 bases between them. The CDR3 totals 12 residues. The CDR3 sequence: CASRQGVTEAFF. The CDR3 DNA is TGTGCCAGCAGACAGGGCGTCACTGAAGCTTTCTTT.

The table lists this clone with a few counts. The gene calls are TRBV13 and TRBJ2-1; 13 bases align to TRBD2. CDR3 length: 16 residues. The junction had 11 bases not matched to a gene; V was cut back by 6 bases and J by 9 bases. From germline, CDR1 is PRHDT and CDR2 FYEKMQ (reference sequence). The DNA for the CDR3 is TGTGCCAGCAGAGACCTACTAGCGGGAGGGCAGGGTGAGCAGTTCTTC. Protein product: CASRDLLAGGQGEQFF.

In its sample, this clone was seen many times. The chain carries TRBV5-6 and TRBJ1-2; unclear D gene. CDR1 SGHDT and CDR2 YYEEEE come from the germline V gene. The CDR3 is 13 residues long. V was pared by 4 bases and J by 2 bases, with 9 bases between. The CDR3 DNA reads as TGTGCCAGCAGCCGAAGGGAGAACTATGGCTACACCTTC. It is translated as CASSRRENYGYTF.

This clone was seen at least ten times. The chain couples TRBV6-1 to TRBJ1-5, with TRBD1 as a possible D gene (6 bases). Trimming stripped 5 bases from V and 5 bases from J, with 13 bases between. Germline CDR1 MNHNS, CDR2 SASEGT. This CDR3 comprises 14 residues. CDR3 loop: CASSIRDTDQPQHF. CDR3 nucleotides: TGTGCCAGCAGTATCCGGGACACCGATCAGCCCCAGCATTTT.

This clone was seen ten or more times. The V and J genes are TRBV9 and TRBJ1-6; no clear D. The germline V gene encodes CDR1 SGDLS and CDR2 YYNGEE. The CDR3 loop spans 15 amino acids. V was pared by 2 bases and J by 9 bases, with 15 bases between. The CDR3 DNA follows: TGTGCCAGCAGCGTTGGGGATGGGTTTAGTTCACCCCTCCACTTT. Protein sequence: CASSVGDGFSSPLHF.

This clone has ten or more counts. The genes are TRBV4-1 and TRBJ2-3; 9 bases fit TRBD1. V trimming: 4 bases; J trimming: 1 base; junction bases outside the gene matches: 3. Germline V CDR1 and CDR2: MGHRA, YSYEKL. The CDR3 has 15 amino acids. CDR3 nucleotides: TGCGCCAGCAGCCCAAGGACAGGGGGCACAGATACGCAGTATTTT. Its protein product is CASSPRTGGTDTQYF.

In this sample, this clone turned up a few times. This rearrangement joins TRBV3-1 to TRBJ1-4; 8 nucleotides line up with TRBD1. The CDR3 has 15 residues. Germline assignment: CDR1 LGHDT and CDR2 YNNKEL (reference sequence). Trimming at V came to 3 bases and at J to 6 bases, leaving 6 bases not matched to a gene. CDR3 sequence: CASSHRDRIHEKLFF. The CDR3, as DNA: TGTGCCAGCAGCCATCGGGACAGGATCCATGAAAAACTGTTTTTT.